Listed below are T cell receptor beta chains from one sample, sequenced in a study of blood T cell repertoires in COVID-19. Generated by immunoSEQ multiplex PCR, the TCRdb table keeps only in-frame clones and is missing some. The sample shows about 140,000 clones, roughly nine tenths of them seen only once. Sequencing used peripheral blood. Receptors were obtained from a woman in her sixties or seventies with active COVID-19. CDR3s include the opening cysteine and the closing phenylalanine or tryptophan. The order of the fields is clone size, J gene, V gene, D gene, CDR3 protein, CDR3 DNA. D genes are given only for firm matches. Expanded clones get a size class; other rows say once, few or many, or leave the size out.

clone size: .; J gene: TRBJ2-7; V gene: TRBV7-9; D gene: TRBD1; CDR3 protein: CASSPGTGGSYEQYF; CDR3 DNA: TGTGCCAGCAGCCCTGGGACAGGGGGATCCTACGAGCAGTACTTC
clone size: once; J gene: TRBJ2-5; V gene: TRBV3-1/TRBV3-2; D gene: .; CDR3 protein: CASSQDSSGRLGVRGKETQYF; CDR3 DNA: TGTGCCAGCAGCCAAGATTCTTCGGGGAGACTAGGCGTGAGGGGAAAAGAGACCCAGTACTTC
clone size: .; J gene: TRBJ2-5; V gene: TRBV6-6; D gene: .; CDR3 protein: CASSKSDRETQYF; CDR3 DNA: TGTGCCAGCAGTAAATCCGATAGAGAGACCCAGTACTTC
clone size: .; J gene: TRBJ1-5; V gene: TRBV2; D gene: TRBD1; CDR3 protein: CATRQGALGNQPQHF; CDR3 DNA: TGTGCCACACGACAGGGGGCGCTTGGCAATCAGCCCCAGCATTTT
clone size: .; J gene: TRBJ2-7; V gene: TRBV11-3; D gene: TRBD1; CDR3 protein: CASSLQGQGPYEQYF; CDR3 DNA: TGTGCCAGCAGCCTCCAAGGACAGGGACCCTACGAGCAGTACTTC
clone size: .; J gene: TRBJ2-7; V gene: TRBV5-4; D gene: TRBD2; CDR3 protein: CASSYRAGGPYEQYF; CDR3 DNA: TGTGCCAGCAGCTATCGAGCGGGAGGCCCCTACGAGCAGTACTTC
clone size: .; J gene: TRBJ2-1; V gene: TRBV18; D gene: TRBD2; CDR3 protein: CASSPPVEFSGRGVYNEQFF; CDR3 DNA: TGTGCCAGCTCACCACCCGTAGAATTTAGCGGGAGAGGGGTCTACAATGAGCAGTTCTTC
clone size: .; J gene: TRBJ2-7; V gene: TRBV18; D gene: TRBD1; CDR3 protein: CASSPGTGLSYEQYF; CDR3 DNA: TGTGCCAGCTCCCCCGGGACAGGGTTGTCCTACGAGCAGTACTTC
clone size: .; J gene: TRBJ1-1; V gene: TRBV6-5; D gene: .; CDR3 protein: CASSYRVSNTEAFF; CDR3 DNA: TGTGCCAGCAGTTACCGGGTCAGTAACACTGAAGCTTTCTTT
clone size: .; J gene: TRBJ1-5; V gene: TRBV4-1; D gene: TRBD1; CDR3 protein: CASSHPAIRQGRNQPQHF; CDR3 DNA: TGCGCCAGCAGCCATCCGGCAATCCGACAGGGGCGAAATCAGCCCCAGCATTTT
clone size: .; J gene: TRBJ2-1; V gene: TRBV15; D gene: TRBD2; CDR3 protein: CATSRGRSGRRDEQFF; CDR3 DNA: TGTGCCACCAGCAGAGGTCGGAGCGGGAGAAGGGATGAGCAGTTCTTC
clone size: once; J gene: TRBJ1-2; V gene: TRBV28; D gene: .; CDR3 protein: CASSLEGDRGYTF; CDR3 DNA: TGTGCCAGCAGTTTAGAGGGGGATAGGGGCTACACCTTC
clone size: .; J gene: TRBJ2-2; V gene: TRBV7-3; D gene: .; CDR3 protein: CASSDRTRNTGELFF; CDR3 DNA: TGTGCCAGCAGCGATAGGACAAGAAACACCGGGGAGCTGTTTTTT
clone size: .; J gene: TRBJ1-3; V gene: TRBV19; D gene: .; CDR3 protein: CASSTGASGNTIYF; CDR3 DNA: TGTGCCAGTTCCACAGGAGCCTCTGGAAACACCATATATTTT
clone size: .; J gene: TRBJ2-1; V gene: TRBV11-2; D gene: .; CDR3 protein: CASSFGSSYNEQFF; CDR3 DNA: TGTGCCAGCAGCTTTGGGAGCTCCTACAATGAGCAGTTCTTC
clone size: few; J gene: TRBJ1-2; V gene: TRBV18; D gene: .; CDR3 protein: CASSPENREGGYTF; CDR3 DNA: TGTGCCAGCTCACCAGAGAACAGGGAAGGAGGCTACACCTTC
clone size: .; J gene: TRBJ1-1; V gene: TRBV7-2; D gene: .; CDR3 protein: CASSLKLGGGTEAFF; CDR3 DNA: TGTGCCAGCAGCTTAAAACTTGGCGGGGGGACTGAAGCTTTCTTT
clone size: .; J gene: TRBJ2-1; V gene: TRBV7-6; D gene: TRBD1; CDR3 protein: CASSRSGTGSHEQFF; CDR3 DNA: TGTGCCAGCAGCCGATCCGGGACAGGGAGCCATGAGCAGTTCTTC
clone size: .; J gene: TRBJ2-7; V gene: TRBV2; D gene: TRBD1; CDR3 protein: CASSLSGQGTHEQYF; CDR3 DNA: TGTGCCAGCAGTCTAAGCGGACAGGGGACCCACGAGCAGTACTTC
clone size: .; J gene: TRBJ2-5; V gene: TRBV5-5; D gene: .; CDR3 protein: CASSLGPEKTQYF; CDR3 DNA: TGTGCCAGCAGCTTGGGGCCCGAAAAGACCCAGTACTTC
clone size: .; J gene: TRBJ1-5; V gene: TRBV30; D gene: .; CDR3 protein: CAWSLRASQPQHF; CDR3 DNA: TGTGCCTGGAGCCTCAGGGCCAGTCAGCCCCAGCATTTT
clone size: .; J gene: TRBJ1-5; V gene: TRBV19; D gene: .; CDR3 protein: CASSIGGHSNQPQHF; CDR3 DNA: TGTGCCAGTAGTATAGGCGGCCATAGCAATCAGCCCCAGCATTTT
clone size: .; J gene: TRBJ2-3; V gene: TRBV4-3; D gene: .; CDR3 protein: CASSQDPWPGADTQYF; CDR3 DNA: TGCGCCAGCAGCCAAGATCCTTGGCCGGGAGCAGATACGCAGTATTTT
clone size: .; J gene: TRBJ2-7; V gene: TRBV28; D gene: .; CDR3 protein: CASSPPTGAAYEQYF; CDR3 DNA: TGTGCCAGCAGTCCACCTACAGGAGCAGCCTACGAGCAGTACTTC
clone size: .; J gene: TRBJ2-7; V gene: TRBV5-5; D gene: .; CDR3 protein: CASSFSASYEQYF; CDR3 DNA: TGTGCCAGCAGCTTTAGCGCCTCCTACGAGCAGTACTTC
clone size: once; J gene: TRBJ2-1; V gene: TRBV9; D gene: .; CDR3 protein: CASSVDSMGSNEQFF; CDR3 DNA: TGTGCCAGCAGCGTAGATTCTATGGGGAGCAATGAGCAGTTCTTC
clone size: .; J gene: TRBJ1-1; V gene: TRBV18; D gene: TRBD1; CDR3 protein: CASSPGAGGDITEAFF; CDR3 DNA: TGTGCCAGCTCACCTGGAGCAGGGGGAGATATCACTGAAGCTTTCTTT
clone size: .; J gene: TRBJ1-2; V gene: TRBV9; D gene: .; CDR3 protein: CASSVATTGDLNYGYTF; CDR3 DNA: TGTGCCAGCAGCGTAGCTACGACGGGGGACCTGAACTATGGCTACACCTTC
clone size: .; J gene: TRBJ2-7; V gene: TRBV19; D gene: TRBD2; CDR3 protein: CASSMVWPSGRFGQYF; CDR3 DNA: TGTGCCAGTAGTATGGTATGGCCTAGCGGGAGGTTTGGGCAGTACTTC
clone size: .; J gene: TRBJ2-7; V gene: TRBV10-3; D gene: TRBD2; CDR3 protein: CAISESGRLAGGYEQYF; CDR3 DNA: TGTGCCATCAGTGAGTCGGGCCGCCTAGCGGGAGGGTACGAGCAGTACTTC
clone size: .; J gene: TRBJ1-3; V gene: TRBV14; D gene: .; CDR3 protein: CASSQDLGGVGNTIYF; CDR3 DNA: TGTGCCAGCAGCCAAGATTTGGGAGGAGTTGGAAACACCATATATTTT
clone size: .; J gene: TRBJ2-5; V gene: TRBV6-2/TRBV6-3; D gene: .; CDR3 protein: CASSYVARKETQYF; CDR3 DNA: TGTGCCAGCAGTTACGTGGCTAGAAAAGAGACCCAGTACTTC
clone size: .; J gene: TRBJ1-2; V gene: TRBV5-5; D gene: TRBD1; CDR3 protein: CASSLDRVYGYTF; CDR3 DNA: TGTGCCAGCAGCCTGGACAGGGTCTATGGCTACACCTTC
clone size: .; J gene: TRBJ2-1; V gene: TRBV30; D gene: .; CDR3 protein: CAWTPRASFSNEQFF; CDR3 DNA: TGTGCCTGGACCCCACGGGCTAGCTTCAGTAATGAGCAGTTCTTC
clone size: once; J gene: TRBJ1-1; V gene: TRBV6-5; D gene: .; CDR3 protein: CASRGTPSNTEAFF; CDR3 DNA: TGTGCCAGCAGGGGGACACCTTCGAACACTGAAGCTTTCTTT
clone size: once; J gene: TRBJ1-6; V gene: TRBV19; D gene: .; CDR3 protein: CASSTFVTLPGSSYNSPLHF; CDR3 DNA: TGTGCCAGTAGTACCTTCGTTACACTACCCGGGAGCTCCTATAATTCACCCCTCCACTTT
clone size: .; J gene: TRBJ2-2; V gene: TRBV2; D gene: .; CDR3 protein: CASSIQGTITGELFF; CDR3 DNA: TGTGCCAGCAGTATCCAGGGGACGATCACCGGGGAGCTGTTTTTT
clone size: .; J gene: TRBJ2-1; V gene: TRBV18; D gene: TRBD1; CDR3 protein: CASSPPGTAPSNEQFF; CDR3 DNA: TGTGCCAGCTCACCACCGGGGACAGCCCCTTCCAATGAGCAGTTCTTC
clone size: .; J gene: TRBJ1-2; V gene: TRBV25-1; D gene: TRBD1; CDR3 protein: CASSERTGGANYGYTF; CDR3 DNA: TGTGCCAGCAGTGAACGGACAGGGGGCGCTAACTATGGCTACACCTTC
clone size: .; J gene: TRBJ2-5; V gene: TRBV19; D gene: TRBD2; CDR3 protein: CASSTGLAGGRTETQYF; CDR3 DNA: TGTGCCAGTAGTACGGGACTAGCGGGAGGGCGGACGGAGACCCAGTACTTC
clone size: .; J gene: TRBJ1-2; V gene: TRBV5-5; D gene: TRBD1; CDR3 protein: CASSYGQGANYGYTF; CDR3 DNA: TGTGCCAGCAGCTACGGACAGGGAGCTAACTATGGCTACACCTTC